These T cell receptor beta chains were read from a single sample in a study of blood T cell repertoires in COVID-19. The assay was immunoSEQ multiplex PCR, and TCRdb's table has in-frame clones only and misses some. Altogether hundreds of thousands of clones are present, 70% to 90% being singletons, with the ten largest covering 9.5% to 15%. Sequencing was done on a sample of peripheral blood. Receptors originate from a woman aged 18-29 years who had recovered from COVID-19. CDR3s include the opening cysteine and the closing phenylalanine or tryptophan. The D gene is left open where the match is weak.

d_call,v_call,cdr3_aa
NA,TRBV4-3,CASSQEVARVDTEAFF
NA,TRBV28,CASEGGRRIGSYEQYF
TRBD1,TRBV5-6,CASSFGTATQYF
NA,TRBV6-5,CASSYGQGSGKQYF
NA,TRBV11-1,CASSSDRQRNTIYF
TRBD1,TRBV7-3,CASSRTTGGRDEQYF
TRBD2,TRBV7-9,CASSSGLARHNEQFF
TRBD1,TRBV28,CASSSPADRGSNQPQHF
NA,TRBV6-2/TRBV6-3,CASSFRRSSTDTQYF
TRBD2,TRBV6-5,CASSSRTSGFHNEQFF
NA,TRBV27,CASSFLGLNEKLFF
TRBD2,TRBV13,CASRAGLADQETQYF
NA,TRBV7-8,CASSPGGIIMNTEAFF
NA,TRBV19,CASSIGRRSYNEQFF
NA,TRBV9,CASSVQNGELFF
NA,TRBV2,CASSWRNYGYTF
TRBD1,TRBV29-1,CSVQGARNQPQHF
NA,TRBV29-1,CSVADASPRVYNEQFF
NA,TRBV30,CAWSVLDTQYF
TRBD1,TRBV6-5,CASSYYKGASYEQYF
TRBD2,TRBV7-7,CASSYGTSGTDTQYF
TRBD1,TRBV5-1,CASSGTGGTYEQYF
TRBD2,TRBV3-1/TRBV3-2,CASSQEGGLAGLAATDTQYF
NA,TRBV10-3,CAISAGTSTNTGELFF
NA,TRBV27,CASSLGGQRSYEQYF
TRBD2,TRBV19,CASSMLLAGGSEQYF
NA,TRBV12-3/TRBV12-4,CASSLSGTEAFF
NA,TRBV30,CAWSVHGVGSQHF
TRBD1,TRBV12-5,CASGLGLQGAGTEAFF
TRBD2,TRBV18,CASSILAGGNDDYEQYF
TRBD2,TRBV27,CASRLTSYSPYNEQFF
NA,TRBV19,CASRWPNTEAFF
TRBD2,TRBV5-1,CASSSLGLVGEQYF
TRBD2,TRBV27,CASSDVGGSLGAVLTF
NA,TRBV18,CASSPNTGTLEQYF
NA,TRBV4-3,CASSPGRNTGELFF
NA,TRBV6-2/TRBV6-3,CASSPLSGRASTDTQYF
NA,TRBV4-1,CASSQASERKDQPQHF
NA,TRBV7-9,CASSLAGGVNQPQHF
NA,TRBV7-6,CASSLDGIVSGNTIYF
NA,TRBV18,CASSPPFSYEQYF
NA,TRBV11-2,CASSFAGRAEAFF
NA,TRBV19,CASSAEDSAWVTQYF
NA,TRBV27,CASSLMADSNQPQHF
TRBD1,TRBV20-1,CSASPDRSINSNQPQHF